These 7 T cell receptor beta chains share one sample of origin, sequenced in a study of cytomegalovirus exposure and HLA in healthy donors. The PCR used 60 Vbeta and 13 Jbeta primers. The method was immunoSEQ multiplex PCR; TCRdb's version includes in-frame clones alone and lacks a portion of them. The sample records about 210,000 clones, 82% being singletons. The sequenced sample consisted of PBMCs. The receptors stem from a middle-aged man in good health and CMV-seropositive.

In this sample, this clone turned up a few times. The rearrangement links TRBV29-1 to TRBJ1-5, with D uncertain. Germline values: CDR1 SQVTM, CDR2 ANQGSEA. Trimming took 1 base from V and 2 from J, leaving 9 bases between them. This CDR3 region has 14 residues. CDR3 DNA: TGCAGCGTTGAAGCCGGGGATGGCAATCAGCCCCAGCATTTT. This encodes CSVEAGDGNQPQHF.

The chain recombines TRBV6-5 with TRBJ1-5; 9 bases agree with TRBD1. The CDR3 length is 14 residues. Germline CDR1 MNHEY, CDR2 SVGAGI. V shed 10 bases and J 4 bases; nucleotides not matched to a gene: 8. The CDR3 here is CATRRDRVNQPQHF. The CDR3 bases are TGTGCCACGCGCCGGGACAGGGTGAATCAGCCCCAGCATTTT.

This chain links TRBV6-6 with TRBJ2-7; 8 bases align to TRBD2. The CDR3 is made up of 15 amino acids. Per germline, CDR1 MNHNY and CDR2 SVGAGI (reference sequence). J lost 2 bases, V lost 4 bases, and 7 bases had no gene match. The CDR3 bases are TGTGCCAGCAGTTCCCAGCGGGAGATTACCTACGAGCAGTACTTC. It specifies CASSSQREITYEQYF.

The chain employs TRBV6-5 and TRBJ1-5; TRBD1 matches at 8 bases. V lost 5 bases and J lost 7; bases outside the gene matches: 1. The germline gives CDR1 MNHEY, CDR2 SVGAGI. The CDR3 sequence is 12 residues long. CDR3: CASSDRGQPQHF. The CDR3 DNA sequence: TGTGCCAGCAGTGACAGGGGACAGCCCCAGCATTTT.

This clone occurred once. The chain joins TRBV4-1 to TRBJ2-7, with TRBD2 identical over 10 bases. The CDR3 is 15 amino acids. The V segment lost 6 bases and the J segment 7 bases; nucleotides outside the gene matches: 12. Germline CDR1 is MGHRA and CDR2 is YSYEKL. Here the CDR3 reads CASRPELAGLKEQYF. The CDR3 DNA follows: TGCGCCAGCAGGCCCGAACTAGCGGGATTAAAAGAGCAGTACTTC.

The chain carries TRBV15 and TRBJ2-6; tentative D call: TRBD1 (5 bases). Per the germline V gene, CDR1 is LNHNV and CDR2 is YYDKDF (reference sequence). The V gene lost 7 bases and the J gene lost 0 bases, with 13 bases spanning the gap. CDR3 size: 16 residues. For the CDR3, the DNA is TGTGCCACCACCTACAGGTTCATCTCTGGGGCCAACGTCCTGACTTTC. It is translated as CATTYRFISGANVLTF.

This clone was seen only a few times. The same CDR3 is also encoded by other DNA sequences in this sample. The CDR3 loop is CASSLSSGQGQPQHF. CDR3 bases: TGTGCCAGCAGTTTATCGTCAGGGCAGGGTCAGCCCCAGCATTTT. The rearrangement links TRBV27 to TRBJ1-5, with a tentative D call TRBD1 (5 bases). The CDR3 spans 15 residues. Looked up from germline, CDR1 is MNHEY and CDR2 is SMNVEV (reference sequence). Trimming took off 0 bases at V and 6 bases at J, with 12 bases between the two ends.